Following are 8 T cell receptor beta chains from one sample sequenced in a study of blood T cell repertoires in COVID-19. Clones were read by immunoSEQ multiplex PCR, and TCRdb kept only the in-frame ones, dropping some. The table records roughly 270,000 clones, roughly 88% of them present only once. The specimen was peripheral blood. The receptors stem from a man between 18 and 29 years old with active or convalescent COVID-19.

This chain connects TRBV12-3 or TRBV12-4 to TRBJ2-1; possible D gene TRBD1, 5 bases. Trimming pared 6 bases from V and 5 bases from J, leaving 11 bases between. CDR3 length: 13 amino acids. The CDR3 is CASSNGQHNEQFF. For the CDR3, the DNA is TGTGCCAGCAGCAATGGACAACACAATGAGCAGTTCTTC.

The chain carries TRBV5-4 and TRBJ2-7; 7 bases match TRBD2. J lost 3 bases, V lost 4 bases, and 10 bases had no gene match. Germline CDR1 SGHNT, CDR2 YYREEE (reference sequence). This CDR3 region has 15 residues. CDR3 protein: CASSSGGLADYEQYF. The CDR3 nucleotides read TGTGCCAGCAGCAGCGGAGGGCTAGCGGACTACGAGCAGTACTTC.

This sequence joins TRBV15 and TRBJ1-1; D may be TRBD1 (6 bases). This CDR3 region has 11 residues. The germline CDR1 and CDR2 sequences are LNHNV and YYDKDF (reference sequence). V was clipped by 4 bases and J by 10 bases, with 10 bases between them. Here the CDR3 DNA reads TGTGCCACCAGCAAACAGGGTTTAGCTTTCTTT. Residues: CATSKQGLAFF.

The rearrangement joins TRBV2 to TRBJ1-4, with D maybe TRBD1 (5 bases). The CDR3 sequence is 14 residues long. CDR1 and CDR2 (germline): SNHLY, FYNNEI. V lost 3 bases and J 8 bases, leaving 13 bases between the germline ends. The CDR3 sequence is CASSDQQGVEKLFF. The CDR3 DNA reads as TGTGCCAGCAGTGACCAGCAGGGTGTAGAAAAACTGTTTTTT.

This chain uses TRBV15 with TRBJ1-6; D is unclear. Germline CDR1 and CDR2: LNHNV and YYDKDF (reference sequence). V lost 9 bases, J lost 6 bases, and 9 bases lay in between. The CDR3 is 12 residues long. CDR3 bases: TGTGCCACATCAAGCTTTAATTCACCCCTCCACTTT. Its protein product is CATSSFNSPLHF.

The chain is built from TRBV7-2 and TRBJ1-6; tentative D call: TRBD1 (6 bases). With 5 bases removed from V and 5 bases from J, the gap between germline ends came to 13 bases. Germline CDR1 SGHTA, CDR2 FQGNSA. The CDR3 totals 15 residues. The CDR3: CASSKGAGDNSPLHF. Written as DNA, the CDR3 is TGTGCCAGCAGCAAAGGGGCAGGGGATAATTCACCCCTCCACTTT.

This clone has just one count. The same CDR3 also results from other DNA sequences found in this sample. The V and J genes are TRBV6-2 or TRBV6-3 and TRBJ2-1; D possibly corresponds to TRBD2 (5 bases). From germline, CDR1 is MNHEY and CDR2 SVGEGT. The CDR3 extends over 17 amino acids. Deletions cut 4 bases from V and 5 bases from J, with 21 bases between. The CDR3 DNA is TGTGCCAGCAGTTCCCCCCCTGGTCGTCGGGGAGACAATGAGCAGTTCTTC. Residues: CASSSPPGRRGDNEQFF.

This clone was counted once. The J gene is TRBJ2-3, the V gene TRBV4-3; 7 bases agree with TRBD2. The CDR3 extends over 15 amino acids. Germline trimming cut 8 bases from V and 2 bases from J; bases unmatched to any gene: 10. Germline CDR1 and CDR2: LGHNA and YSLEER. This chain's CDR3 is CASGEGGGTTDTQYF. CDR3 in DNA: TGCGCCAGCGGGGAAGGCGGGGGAACCACAGATACGCAGTATTTT.